This is a list of T cell receptor beta chains from one sample in a study of T cells in Graves' hyperthyroidism and ophthalmopathy. TCRdb independently ran MiXCR on the multiplex PCR reads; one entry per CDR3 protein. Here the sample spans hundreds of thousands of distinct CDR3 sequences, about 15% being singletons. Sequenced sample: blood. These receptors all come from a woman between 18 and 29 years old with Graves' hyperthyroidism. CDR3s include the opening cysteine and the closing phenylalanine or tryptophan. The D gene is left open where the match is weak. Clone size is not always given. Where it is, it says once, few, many or a class for expanded clones.

clone_size	d_call	v_call	j_call	cdr3_nt	cdr3_aa
-	-	TRBV3-1	TRBJ2-3	TGTGCCAGCAGCCAAGGGACAGTATACACAGATACGCAGTATTTT	CASSQGTVYTDTQYF
-	-	TRBV5-5	TRBJ1-2	TGCGCCAGCAGCCAACTCGGGGGAAGTGGAGGCTACACCTTC	CASSQLGGSGGYTF
many	TRBD1	TRBV7-3	TRBJ2-3	TGTGCCAGCAGCTCGACAGGGAGAGAAGATACGCAGTATTTT	CASSSTGREDTQYF
-	-	TRBV19	TRBJ1-1	TGTGCCAGTAGTATTCAACGGAGGGTGAACACTGAAGCTTTCTTT	CASSIQRRVNTEAFF
-	-	TRBV9	TRBJ2-7	TGTGCCAGCAGCGTAGTAGGAACGGGAGCACACGAGCAGTACTTC	CASSVVGTGAHEQYF
-	-	TRBV5-5	TRBJ2-5	TGTGCCAGCAGCTTTTTGGACACCACTCAGTACTTC	CASSFLDTTQYF
-	TRBD2	TRBV15	TRBJ2-5	TGTGCCACCAGCAGAGGGTTCAGGACTAGCGGGAGTCAAGAGACCCAGTACTTC	CATSRGFRTSGSQETQYF
-	-	TRBV27	TRBJ2-5	TGTGCCAGCATAGGCGAGGGAGAGACCCAGTACTTC	CASIGEGETQYF
many	TRBD1	TRBV6-2/TRBV6-3	TRBJ2-2	TGTGCCAGCAGTACAGGGGTGAGGACCGGGGAGCTGTTTTTT	CASSTGVRTGELFF
-	-	TRBV5-6	TRBJ1-5	TGTGCCAGCAGCTCGGGGGCTTTAAATCAGCCCCAGCATTTT	CASSSGALNQPQHF
-	-	TRBV19	TRBJ1-5	TGTGCCAGTAGTAATTTCGACAGCAATCAGCCCCAGCATTTT	CASSNFDSNQPQHF
-	-	TRBV11-2	TRBJ2-2	TGTGCCAGCAGCTTATTAGTATCCGGGGAGCTGTTTTTT	CASSLLVSGELFF
few	-	TRBV6-5	TRBJ2-7	TGTGCCAGCAGTTACGGGACGGACCAATACTCCTACGAGCAGTACTTC	CASSYGTDQYSYEQYF
many	TRBD1	TRBV12-3/TRBV12-4	TRBJ1-5	TGTGCCAGCACCACCTCGACAGGGGGTTCTAATCAGCCCCAGCATTTT	CASTTSTGGSNQPQHF
-	TRBD1	TRBV20-1	TRBJ1-6	TGCAGTGCTAGAGGGACAGGGGGCAGGGGGGGATCACCCCTCCACTTT	CSARGTGGRGGSPLHF
many	-	TRBV7-2	TRBJ2-7	TGTGCCAGCAGCTTAGATTCGGCAGTCCTATCCTACGAGCAGTACTTC	CASSLDSAVLSYEQYF
many	-	TRBV4-3	TRBJ1-2	TGCGCCAGCAGCCAAGTCGGGGCAGCGATAGCTAACTATGGCTACACCTTC	CASSQVGAAIANYGYTF
few	TRBD1	TRBV6-1	TRBJ1-4	TGTGCCAGCAGGGGCGACAGGGGCCCTACTACTAATGAAAAACTGTTTTTT	CASRGDRGPTTNEKLFF
few	TRBD1	TRBV18	TRBJ1-5	TGTGCCAGCTCCTTGGACAGGGCAGGAGAAGGTCAGCCCCAGCATTTT	CASSLDRAGEGQPQHF
few	-	TRBV5-1	TRBJ2-1	TGTGCCAGCAGCGTAGTTAGCGCTGGCTCCTACAATGAGCAGTTCTTC	CASSVVSAGSYNEQFF
many	-	TRBV20-1	TRBJ1-1	TGCAGTGCTGGGCGGCTAGGGGACACTGAAGCTTTCTTT	CSAGRLGDTEAFF
-	TRBD2	TRBV11-1	TRBJ2-7	TGTGCCAGCAGCCCCATAGCGGGAGGCTTCTACGAGCAGTACTTC	CASSPIAGGFYEQYF
-	-	TRBV10-1	TRBJ2-5	TGCGCCAGTTCCGGCGGGACCTGGGAGACCCAGTACTTC	CASSGGTWETQYF
many	TRBD2	TRBV6-5	TRBJ2-7	TGTGCCAGCAGCTACTTAGCGGGAGGGTACGAGCAGTACTTC	CASSYLAGGYEQYF
few	-	TRBV7-9	TRBJ2-7	TGTGCCAGCAGCTTAAAAGGGGTCTTCTACGAGCAGTACTTC	CASSLKGVFYEQYF
many	-	TRBV20-1	TRBJ1-1	TGCAGTGCTAGAGCTGAGGGTAAGGCGGGAGCTTTCTTT	CSARAEGKAGAFF
many	-	TRBV2	TRBJ1-3	TGTGCCAGCAGTGGGGACATCCTCTCTGGAAACACCATATATTTT	CASSGDILSGNTIYF
many	TRBD1	TRBV2	TRBJ1-1	TGTGCCAGCAGCCAGGGGGGGATTTACACTGAAGCTTTCTTT	CASSQGGIYTEAFF
many	-	TRBV13	TRBJ2-7	TGTGCCAGCAGCCCGCGGGGTAACGAGCAGTACTTC	CASSPRGNEQYF
many	-	TRBV5-1	TRBJ1-1	TGCGCCAGCAGCTTATCAGGGAAGATGAACACTGAAGCTTTCTTT	CASSLSGKMNTEAFF
many	-	TRBV27	TRBJ2-1	TGTGCCAGCAGAATCCCTTTAGGCCCCGGGGACTCTCGCAATGAGCAGTTCTTC	CASRIPLGPGDSRNEQFF
many	-	TRBV6-1	TRBJ1-5	TGTGCCAGCAGTGTTCTGGGACACGATAGCAATCAGCCCCAGCATTTT	CASSVLGHDSNQPQHF
-	-	TRBV7-3	TRBJ2-3	TGTGCCAGCAGCTTAGAAGGCAGGCGCTACACAGATACGCAGTATTTT	CASSLEGRRYTDTQYF
many	-	TRBV30	TRBJ2-5	TGTGCCTGGGGGACCGGAGAGACCCAGTACTTC	CAWGTGETQYF
-	-	TRBV13	TRBJ2-5	TGTGCCAGCAGCTCCCGGACAGCACAAGAGACCCAGTACTTC	CASSSRTAQETQYF
-	-	TRBV5-1	TRBJ1-2	TGCGCCAGCGGCCTCGGGACGGCGGACTATGGCTACACCTTC	CASGLGTADYGYTF
many	-	TRBV18	TRBJ2-7	TGTGCCAGCTCACCTCAAGGGGGGGCCTACGAGCAGTACTTC	CASSPQGGAYEQYF
-	-	TRBV3-1	TRBJ2-1	TGTGCCAGCAGCCAATTTATAGGAGTAGGGTCCTACAATGAGCAGTTCTTC	CASSQFIGVGSYNEQFF
many	-	TRBV18	TRBJ1-5	TGTGCCAGCTCCCTGGCGTTTAGCAATCAGCCCCAGCATTTT	CASSLAFSNQPQHF
-	TRBD2	TRBV28	TRBJ2-7	TGTGCCAGCAGTTACGTCGGGAGGGCCTACGAGCAGTACTTC	CASSYVGRAYEQYF
many	-	TRBV28	TRBJ2-7	TGTGCCAGCAAGGAATCAGGGAGGACCTACGAGCAGTACTTC	CASKESGRTYEQYF
-	TRBD1	TRBV3-1	TRBJ1-1	TGCGCCAGCACCCCGGGACAGGGAACCCTGGGAGCTTTCTTT	CASTPGQGTLGAFF